The entry below describes one T cell receptor beta chain. Its antigen is unknown. This may be a read error, as it is one base from a much larger clone. The length of the CDR3 is 14 residues. The germline V gene has CDR1 SEHNR and CDR2 FQNEAQ (reference sequence). This sample is part of a study of metastatic and nonmetastatic thyroid tumors. In the study overall: The study looked at repertoires side by side in blood and in tumor or nodule tissue from malignant and benign thyroid patients.

Regarding the study as a whole: Benign nodules reportedly had significantly lower TCR beta diversity than malignant thyroid tumors in blood and tumor.

TCRdb used MiXCR to call clones anew from the PCR reads. The sample yields 20,000 to 25,000 clones, around 21% seen once. Patients underwent thyroid surgery, and none had received any treatment before it. The receptor was isolated from a female donor with papillary thyroid cancer or a benign thyroid nodule (not recorded which). Some clones in this sample may be carry-over from other donors' samples. The chain recombines TRBV7-9 with TRBJ2-1; D is unresolved. The sequencing sample was made of blood. The CDR3 DNA reads as TGTGCCAGCAGCAGAGGCCAATCCGGTAATGAGCATTTCTTC. Amino acids: CASSRGQSGNEHFF.